A single sample gave rise to the 22 T cell receptor beta chains below, sequenced in a study of beta chain features in type 1 diabetes. Study findings and constraints: When Type 1 diabetes patients were examined, their TCRB CDR3s proved moderately but significantly shorter in all four CD4+ subsets.

The sequenced template was cDNA made from the entire isolated RNA. Only in-frame clones appear in the TCRdb table, and some are missing; sequencing was by immunoSEQ multiplex PCR. The sample contains 250,000 to 300,000 clones, about 23% of which appear only once. No antigen is known for these receptors. Sequenced material: naive CD4+ T cells from blood. The receptors originated from a woman in her 30s with type 1 diabetes.

This clone was observed a handful of times. This sequence joins TRBV30 and TRBJ2-3, with 7 bases that match TRBD2. V gave up 2 bases and J gave up 9 bases; unmatched junction bases: 11. This CDR3 has 14 residues. Looked up from germline, CDR1 is GTSNPN and CDR2 is SVGIG (reference sequence). CDR3 in DNA: TGTGCCTGGAGTTTCAGCGGGATTGTGGGCACGCAGTATTTT. This translates into CAWSFSGIVGTQYF.

The V gene is TRBV18, the J gene TRBJ2-1; D might be TRBD2 (5 bases). V was clipped by 3 bases and J by 2 bases, with 11 bases between them. The germline gives CDR1 KGHSH, CDR2 LQKENI. This CDR3 has 15 amino acids. The CDR3 DNA reads as TGTGCCAGCTCACCGCGCCCGGGAACCTACAATGAGCAGTTCTTC. Amino acid sequence: CASSPRPGTYNEQFF.

This clone was counted a few times. The V call is TRBV7-9, the J call TRBJ2-7, with 9 bases that match TRBD1. Trimming cost V 2 bases and J 6 bases; bases outside gene matches: 8. The CDR3 covers 15 residues. Germline V gene sequence: CDR1 SEHNR, CDR2 FQNEAQ (reference sequence). The CDR3 here is CASSLMGQGTIEQYF. The DNA of the CDR3 is TGTGCCAGCAGCTTAATGGGACAGGGAACTATCGAGCAGTACTTC.

CDR3 loop: CASSHRGEQPQHF. As DNA, the CDR3 is TGTGCCAGCTCACACAGGGGGGAGCAGCCCCAGCATTTT. The V call is TRBV18, the J call TRBJ1-5, with TRBD1 matching 8 bases. V was clipped by 4 bases and J by 7 bases; unmatched bases: 3. CDR1 and CDR2 (germline): KGHSH, LQKENI. The CDR3 has 13 amino acids.

This clone was picked up a small number of times. V gene TRBV28 combines with J gene TRBJ2-1, with D possibly matching TRBD2 (5 bases). Germline CDR1 and CDR2: MDHEN and SYDVKM. Trimming took off 6 bases at V and 6 bases at J, with 9 bases between the two ends. CDR3 size: 12 residues. The chain's CDR3 is CASRAGGNEQFF. In DNA, the CDR3 is TGTGCCAGCAGGGCGGGCGGCAATGAGCAGTTCTTC. The full variable domain, its missing parts supplied by reference TRBV28 and TRBJ2-1, is DVKVTQSSRYLVKRTGEKVFLECVQDMDHENMFWYRQDPGLGLRLIYFSYDVKMKEKGDIPEGYSVSREKKERFSLILESASTNQTSMYLCASRAGGNEQFFGPGTRLTVL.

The V call is TRBV10-3, the J call TRBJ2-7, with D possibly TRBD2 on 6 matching bases. V lost 2 bases to trimming and J lost 0 bases, with 14 bases between them. Looked up from germline, CDR1 is ENHRY and CDR2 is SYGVKD. CDR3 size: 16 residues. CDR3 loop: CAISEPWRGSSYEQYF. The CDR3 DNA sequence: TGTGCCATCAGTGAGCCTTGGAGGGGAAGCTCCTACGAGCAGTACTTC.

In its sample, this clone was seen a few times. Here the CDR3 DNA reads TGTGCCAGCAGCTTATACGTAGGGCGGGTCCACAATGAGCAGTTCTTC. Translating it yields CASSLYVGRVHNEQFF. The V call is TRBV7-2, the J call TRBJ2-1, with a possible D match to TRBD2 (5 bases). With 2 bases removed from V and 5 bases from J, the gap between germline ends came to 16 bases. Germline CDR1 and CDR2: SGHTA and FQGNSA. CDR3 size: 16 residues.

This rearrangement joins TRBV7-3 to TRBJ2-5, with D perhaps TRBD2 (6 bases). V lost 4 bases and J 2 bases, leaving 8 bases between the germline ends. This CDR3 has 13 residues. The germline V gene encodes CDR1 SGHTA and CDR2 FQGTGA. The CDR3 bases are TGTGCCAGCAGCTCGGGACTGCAAGAGACCCAGTACTTC. Translating gives CASSSGLQETQYF.

Comment on this clone: Other DNA sequences of this sample code for an identical CDR3. The V call is TRBV7-9, the J call TRBJ2-3; tentative D call: TRBD2 (6 bases). Germline V gene lookup returns CDR1 SEHNR and CDR2 FQNEAQ (reference sequence). V was trimmed by 3 bases and J by 1 base, leaving 11 bases between them. This CDR3 region has 15 residues. CDR3 coding DNA: TGTGCCAGCAGCTTGCAGGGAGGAGGCACAGATACGCAGTATTTT. Translation gives CASSLQGGGTDTQYF.

This clone was seen a handful of times. The chain is built from TRBV4-1 and TRBJ1-1, with D tentatively TRBD1 (5 bases). CDR1 is MGHRA, CDR2 YSYEKL, per germline. The CDR3 is 16 residues long. V was trimmed by 3 bases and J by 0 bases, leaving 14 bases between them. CDR3 nucleotides: TGCGCCAGCAGCCAGGCGGGGCGGCCTTTGAACACTGAAGCTTTCTTT. It is translated as CASSQAGRPLNTEAFF.

Comments on this clone: Other nucleotide sequences in the sample specify the same CDR3. The gene calls are TRBV7-3 and TRBJ2-6, with TRBD1 as a possible D gene (5 bases). This CDR3 is built from 15 residues. Between the trimmed V and J ends, which lost 2 bases and 0 bases, there was a span of 5 bases. Looked up from germline, CDR1 is SGHTA and CDR2 is FQGTGA. The CDR3 DNA follows: TGTGCCAGCAGCTTAGACAGCTCTGGGGCCAACGTCCTGACTTTC. Protein: CASSLDSSGANVLTF.

The J gene is TRBJ2-1, the V gene TRBV4-1; TRBD2 agrees at 10 bases. The CDR3 loop spans 19 amino acids. Germline lookup yields CDR1 MGHRA and CDR2 YSYEKL. The V segment lost 3 bases and the J segment 2 bases; nucleotides outside the gene matches: 13. CDR3: CASSHSRRASGSPYNEQFF. The CDR3 coding sequence is TGCGCCAGCAGCCACTCCAGGAGGGCTAGCGGGAGCCCCTACAATGAGCAGTTCTTC.

This chain links TRBV4-2 with TRBJ2-1, with 9 bases lining up with TRBD1. Germline loops: CDR1 LGHNA, CDR2 YNFKEQ. Unmatched junction bases numbered 14, after V lost 4 bases and J lost 7 bases. This CDR3 contains 17 residues. The CDR3 sequence is CASSPPPAGTGRNEQFF. The CDR3 nucleotides read TGTGCCAGCAGCCCACCCCCAGCAGGGACAGGGAGGAATGAGCAGTTCTTC.

This clone was observed a handful of times. The chain employs TRBV15 and TRBJ2-1; 15 bases are shared with TRBD2. CDR3 length: 17 residues. The V segment lost 1 base and the J segment 7 bases; nucleotides outside the gene matches: 5. Germline V lookup: CDR1 LNHNV, CDR2 YYDKDF (reference sequence). The CDR3 DNA reads as TGTGCCACCAGCAGAGCCCTGGGGACTAGCGGGAGGAATGAGCAGTTCTTC. It codes for CATSRALGTSGRNEQFF.

The chain carries TRBV15 and TRBJ2-7; TRBD1 aligns across 8 bases. The CDR3 is 14 amino acids. V shed 4 bases and J 3 bases; nucleotides not matched to a gene: 5. Per the germline V gene, CDR1 is LNHNV and CDR2 is YYDKDF (reference sequence). The CDR3 DNA reads TGTGCCACCAGCATCACCGGGACAGGCTACGAGCAGTACTTC. Amino acid sequence: CATSITGTGYEQYF. Based on the CDR3 plus reference TRBV15 and TRBJ2-7, the full variable domain is DAMVIQNPRYQVTQFGKPVTLSCSQTLNHNVMYWYQQKSSQAPKLLFHYYDKDFNNEADTPDNFQSRRPNTSFCFLDIRSPGLGDTAMYLCATSITGTGYEQYFGPGTRLTVT.

This clone turned up a few times. V and J are TRBV6-5 and TRBJ2-1, with 12 positions matching TRBD2. CDR3 length: 15 amino acids. V was pared by 2 bases and J by 5 bases, with 1 base of the junction left unmatched. Germline V gene sequence: CDR1 MNHEY, CDR2 SVGAGI. The CDR3 sequence is CASSYRLAGDNEQFF. In nucleotides, the CDR3 is TGTGCCAGCAGTTACCGACTAGCGGGGGACAATGAGCAGTTCTTC.

The chain has TRBV30 and TRBJ2-2; D is perhaps TRBD1 (5 bases). V dropped 5 bases and J dropped 7 bases, with 11 bases sitting between them. Germline V gene lookup returns CDR1 GTSNPN and CDR2 SVGIG (reference sequence). The CDR3 contains 12 residues. The CDR3 region has the DNA TGTGCCTGGGGGCAGGGAAGCGGGGAGCTGTTTTTT. Translation gives CAWGQGSGELFF.

V gene TRBV9 combines with J gene TRBJ2-3; D remains ambiguous. V lost 3 bases and J lost 2, with 10 bases in between. The CDR3 extends over 14 amino acids. CDR1 is SGDLS, CDR2 YYNGEE, per germline. The CDR3 DNA reads as TGTGCCAGCAGCGAGTCCCTATCCACAGATACGCAGTATTTT. As protein: CASSESLSTDTQYF.

CDR3 nucleotides: TGCGCCAGCAGCCAAGTCTGGTTCGGGGACACAGATACGCAGTATTTT. Its translation: CASSQVWFGDTDTQYF. V gene TRBV4-1 combines with J gene TRBJ2-3; a weak D match, TRBD2 (5 bases). Germline V gene sequence: CDR1 MGHRA, CDR2 YSYEKL. CDR3 length: 16 amino acids. Trimming removed 1 base from V and 2 bases from J, with 13 bases in between.

J is TRBJ2-7 and V is TRBV29-1; 9 bases agree with TRBD1. CDR3 length: 11 residues. After removal of 8 bases from V and 10 bases from J, the junction contained 9 bases not matched to a gene. CDR1 is SQVTM, CDR2 ANQGSEA, per germline. CDR3 in DNA: TGCAGCTTGTGGACAGGGGTTAAACAGTACTTC. Amino acids: CSLWTGVKQYF.

This clone was recorded a few times. V gene TRBV9 combines with J gene TRBJ2-1; D is perhaps TRBD1 (5 bases). Per the germline V gene, CDR1 is SGDLS and CDR2 is YYNGEE. The V end was cut by 5 bases, the J end by 9 bases, with 15 bases between. The CDR3 contains 13 residues. CDR3 amino acids: CASSVTRDSEQFF. The CDR3 DNA reads as TGTGCCAGCAGTGTTACGAGAGACAGTGAGCAGTTCTTC.

The table lists this clone with a count of one. The J gene is TRBJ2-1, the V gene TRBV11-3; 8 nucleotides match TRBD2. V lost 0 bases to trimming and J lost 5 bases; unmatched junction nucleotides: 3. The CDR3 has 15 amino acids. Looked up from germline, CDR1 is SGHNT and CDR2 is YENEEA. CDR3 residues: CASSLDGAGDNEQFF. CDR3 coding DNA: TGTGCCAGCAGCTTAGATGGAGCGGGAGACAATGAGCAGTTCTTC.